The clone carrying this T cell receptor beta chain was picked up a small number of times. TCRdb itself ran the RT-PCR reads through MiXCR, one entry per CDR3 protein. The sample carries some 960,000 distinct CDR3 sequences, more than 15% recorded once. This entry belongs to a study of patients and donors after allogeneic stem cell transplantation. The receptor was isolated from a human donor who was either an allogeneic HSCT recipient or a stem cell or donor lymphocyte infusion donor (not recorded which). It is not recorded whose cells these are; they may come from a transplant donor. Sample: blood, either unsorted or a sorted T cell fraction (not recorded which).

The DNA for the CDR3 is TGTGCCAGCAGTACCGGGGGGGGCCTCCAAGAGACCCAGTACTTC. Encoded protein: CASSTGGGLQETQYF. The chain combines TRBV7-9 with TRBJ2-5; the match to TRBD2 covers 8 bases. V trimming: 6 bases; J trimming: 1 base; junction bases outside the gene matches: 7. The CDR3 contains 15 residues. Germline CDR1 SEHNR, CDR2 FQNEAQ (reference sequence).